A selection of T cell receptor beta chains follows, all from one sample in a study of shared clonotypes between healthy human individuals. The table came from immunoSEQ multiplex PCR; TCRdb's copy has only in-frame clones and leaves some out. The data show approximately 400,000 clones, with 95% to 97% seen just once and approximately 0.3% held by the top ten. The sequenced sample was memory CD8+ T cells sorted from blood. All receptors derive from a man younger than 45 in good health. Each CDR3 is given with its conserved first and last residue. D genes are given only for firm matches.

J gene: TRBJ2-2
D gene: TRBD1
V gene: TRBV6-6
CDR3 protein: CATTRDLDRGIGELFF

J gene: TRBJ1-1
D gene: NA
V gene: TRBV10-2
CDR3 protein: CASRLTANTEAFF

J gene: TRBJ1-2
D gene: TRBD1
V gene: TRBV5-1
CDR3 protein: CASSSDRAVYGYTF

J gene: TRBJ1-2
D gene: TRBD1
V gene: TRBV25-1
CDR3 protein: CASSVQGAAGYTF

J gene: TRBJ1-2
D gene: NA
V gene: TRBV28
CDR3 protein: CASSLPQGSANYGYTF

J gene: TRBJ2-2
D gene: NA
V gene: TRBV6-6
CDR3 protein: CASITGTNTGELFF

J gene: TRBJ2-1
D gene: NA
V gene: TRBV5-1
CDR3 protein: CASSSDQGLRNEQFF

J gene: TRBJ2-1
D gene: TRBD2
V gene: TRBV29-1
CDR3 protein: CSVRTSGSRDPSYNEQFF

J gene: TRBJ1-4
D gene: NA
V gene: TRBV6-5
CDR3 protein: CASSYGSGNRNEKLFF

J gene: TRBJ1-3
D gene: TRBD1
V gene: TRBV28
CDR3 protein: CASSLQGVGNTIYF

J gene: TRBJ2-1
D gene: TRBD1
V gene: TRBV6-6
CDR3 protein: CASSHTMTGGNEQFF

J gene: TRBJ2-7
D gene: TRBD2
V gene: TRBV7-2
CDR3 protein: CASSLTGTSTNEQYF

J gene: TRBJ2-5
D gene: NA
V gene: TRBV2
CDR3 protein: CASSDGRGWETQYF

J gene: TRBJ2-7
D gene: NA
V gene: TRBV6-6
CDR3 protein: CASSYGTYAYEQYF

J gene: TRBJ2-7
D gene: NA
V gene: TRBV13
CDR3 protein: CASSPWTNYEQYF

J gene: TRBJ2-3
D gene: TRBD2
V gene: TRBV10-1
CDR3 protein: CASSGTSGAGADTQYF

J gene: TRBJ2-7
D gene: NA
V gene: TRBV28
CDR3 protein: CASSLSPTGLYEQYF

J gene: TRBJ1-5
D gene: NA
V gene: TRBV19
CDR3 protein: CASHKQSQPQHF

J gene: TRBJ1-5
D gene: NA
V gene: TRBV28
CDR3 protein: CASSLRSHRETNQPQHF

J gene: TRBJ1-1
D gene: NA
V gene: TRBV29-1
CDR3 protein: CSVDTGTSSF

J gene: TRBJ2-2
D gene: NA
V gene: TRBV21-1
CDR3 protein: CASSRAFPGELFF

J gene: TRBJ1-1
D gene: TRBD1
V gene: TRBV4-1
CDR3 protein: CASSQGQGPYEAFF

J gene: TRBJ1-2
D gene: TRBD1
V gene: TRBV28
CDR3 protein: CASSLPGQGYGYTF

J gene: TRBJ2-7
D gene: TRBD2
V gene: TRBV9
CDR3 protein: CASSPGGGSFYEQYF

J gene: TRBJ2-1
D gene: NA
V gene: TRBV5-1
CDR3 protein: CASSLVASVYNEQFF

J gene: TRBJ1-5
D gene: TRBD1
V gene: TRBV19
CDR3 protein: CAGRTGGNPQHF

J gene: TRBJ2-1
D gene: NA
V gene: TRBV27
CDR3 protein: CASSTIHSVDEQFF

J gene: TRBJ2-3
D gene: NA
V gene: TRBV29-1
CDR3 protein: CSVEQGYTDTQYF

J gene: TRBJ2-5
D gene: NA
V gene: TRBV6-5
CDR3 protein: CASGNFQETQYF

J gene: TRBJ2-3
D gene: TRBD2
V gene: TRBV29-1
CDR3 protein: CSVRLAGESDTQYF

J gene: TRBJ2-2
D gene: NA
V gene: TRBV29-1
CDR3 protein: CSVEPNTGELFF

J gene: TRBJ2-5
D gene: NA
V gene: TRBV6-7
CDR3 protein: CASSYSNKGYQETQYF

J gene: TRBJ2-3
D gene: NA
V gene: TRBV30
CDR3 protein: CAWSAEFHTQYF

J gene: TRBJ2-1
D gene: NA
V gene: TRBV4-1
CDR3 protein: CASSPRANEQFF

J gene: TRBJ2-1
D gene: NA
V gene: TRBV29-1
CDR3 protein: CSVGFSIYNEQFF

J gene: TRBJ1-5
D gene: NA
V gene: TRBV9
CDR3 protein: CASSLGGLSNQPQHF

J gene: TRBJ2-1
D gene: NA
V gene: TRBV25-1
CDR3 protein: CASGRQAGNEQFF

J gene: TRBJ2-7
D gene: TRBD1
V gene: TRBV10-3
CDR3 protein: CAIRWDSSYEQYF

J gene: TRBJ2-1
D gene: NA
V gene: TRBV7-9
CDR3 protein: CASSSRDPQTYNEQFF

J gene: TRBJ1-4
D gene: TRBD1
V gene: TRBV6-1
CDR3 protein: CASRTGGGANEKLFF

J gene: TRBJ1-1
D gene: NA
V gene: TRBV28
CDR3 protein: CASVRGTEAFF

J gene: TRBJ1-1
D gene: NA
V gene: TRBV4-1
CDR3 protein: CASSQGGSRNTEAFF

J gene: TRBJ1-2
D gene: NA
V gene: TRBV2
CDR3 protein: CASSVLVADYGYTF

J gene: TRBJ2-3
D gene: TRBD1
V gene: TRBV19
CDR3 protein: CASSKGTALFSADTQYF

J gene: TRBJ2-5
D gene: NA
V gene: TRBV6-1
CDR3 protein: CASSETGWGETQYF

J gene: TRBJ2-5
D gene: NA
V gene: TRBV11-2
CDR3 protein: CASSLGQWGTQYF

J gene: TRBJ1-5
D gene: NA
V gene: TRBV28
CDR3 protein: CASSPIQVGQPQHF

J gene: TRBJ2-7
D gene: TRBD1
V gene: TRBV15
CDR3 protein: CATSRGGQDTYEQYF

J gene: TRBJ2-4
D gene: NA
V gene: TRBV6-1
CDR3 protein: CASSEEHGYLAKNIQYF

J gene: TRBJ2-3
D gene: TRBD1
V gene: TRBV7-8
CDR3 protein: CASSLVPGQGTDTQYF

J gene: TRBJ1-6
D gene: TRBD1
V gene: TRBV2
CDR3 protein: CASSGTGGNSPLHF

J gene: TRBJ1-2
D gene: TRBD1
V gene: TRBV28
CDR3 protein: CASSLGQGVGYTF

J gene: TRBJ2-1
D gene: NA
V gene: TRBV5-8
CDR3 protein: CASSPSVPGEQFF

J gene: TRBJ1-3
D gene: NA
V gene: TRBV28
CDR3 protein: CASSLHSGNTIYF

J gene: TRBJ2-2
D gene: NA
V gene: TRBV5-5
CDR3 protein: CASSSNIRGTGELFF

J gene: TRBJ2-3
D gene: TRBD2
V gene: TRBV5-1
CDR3 protein: CASRAGADTQYF

J gene: TRBJ1-3
D gene: NA
V gene: TRBV7-9
CDR3 protein: CASSLMAQSSGNTIYF

J gene: TRBJ1-2
D gene: NA
V gene: TRBV28
CDR3 protein: CASSFAGYGYTF

J gene: TRBJ1-2
D gene: NA
V gene: TRBV7-2
CDR3 protein: CASSLAGRPGYTF

J gene: TRBJ1-2
D gene: NA
V gene: TRBV9
CDR3 protein: CASSDNYGYTF